This T cell receptor (beta chain) was documented in a study of blood T cells in healthy people across ages. Broader study findings: In long-lived donors, naive CD4+ cell counts and diversity exceeded those of aged donors. As age increased, TCR beta diversity per million T cells fell in a roughly linear fashion.

Comment on this clonotype: Its target is unknown.

This CDR3 is 13 amino acids long. Per germline, CDR1 DFQATT and CDR2 SNEGSKA (reference sequence). With 4 bases removed from V and 2 bases from J, the gap between germline ends came to 12 bases. Using a J-beta primer mix together with a sample-barcoded 5' primer, a second PCR was run for roughly 6 to 12 cycles. In TCRdb, the 5' RACE reads were re-called with MiXCR into one record per CDR3 protein. Of 700,000 or so distinct CDR3 sequences listed, 40% to 45% are singletons. Material: blood. J is TRBJ2-7 and V is TRBV20-1; unclear D gene. The receptor's source is a man older than 75 in good health. The DNA for the CDR3 is TGCAGTGCTACCTCCAGCCCTCCCTACGAGCAGTACTTC. Its protein is CSATSSPPYEQYF.